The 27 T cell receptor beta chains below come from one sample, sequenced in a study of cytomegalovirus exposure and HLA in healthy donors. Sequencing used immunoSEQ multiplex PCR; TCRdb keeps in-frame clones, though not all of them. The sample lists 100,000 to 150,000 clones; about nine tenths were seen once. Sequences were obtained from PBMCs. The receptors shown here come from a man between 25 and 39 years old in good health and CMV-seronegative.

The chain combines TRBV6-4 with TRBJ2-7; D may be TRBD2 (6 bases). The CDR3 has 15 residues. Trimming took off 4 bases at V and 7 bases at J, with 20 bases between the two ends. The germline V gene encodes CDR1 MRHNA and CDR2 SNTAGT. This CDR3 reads CASSVRAGPTKEQYF. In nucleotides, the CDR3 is TGTGCCAGCAGTGTGCGAGCGGGTCCTACGAAGGAGCAGTACTTC.

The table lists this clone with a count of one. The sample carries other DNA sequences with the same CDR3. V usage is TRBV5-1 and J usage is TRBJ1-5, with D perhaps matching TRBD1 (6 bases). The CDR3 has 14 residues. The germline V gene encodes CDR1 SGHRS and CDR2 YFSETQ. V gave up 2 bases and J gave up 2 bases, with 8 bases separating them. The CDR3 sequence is CASSLAGGNQPQHF. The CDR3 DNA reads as TGCGCCAGCAGCTTAGCAGGGGGCAATCAGCCCCAGCATTTT. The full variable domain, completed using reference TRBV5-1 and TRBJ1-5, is KAGVTQTPRYLIKTRGQQVTLSCSPISGHRSVSWYQQTPGQGLQFLFEYFSETQRNKGNFPGRFSGRQFSNSRSEMNVSTLELGDSALYLCASSLAGGNQPQHFGDGTRLSIL.

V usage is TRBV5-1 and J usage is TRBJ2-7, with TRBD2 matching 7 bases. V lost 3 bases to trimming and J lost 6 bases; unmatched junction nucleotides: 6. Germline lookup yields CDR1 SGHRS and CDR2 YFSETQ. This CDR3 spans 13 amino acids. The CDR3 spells CASSWDYLLEQYF. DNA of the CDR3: TGCGCCAGCAGCTGGGACTACCTGCTCGAGCAGTACTTC.

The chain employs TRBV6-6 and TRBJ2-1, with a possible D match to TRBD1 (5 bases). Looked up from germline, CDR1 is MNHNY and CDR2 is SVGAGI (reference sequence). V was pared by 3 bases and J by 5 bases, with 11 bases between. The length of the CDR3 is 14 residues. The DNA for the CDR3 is TGTGCCAGCAGTTATGACGACAGAAACAATGAGCAGTTCTTC. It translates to CASSYDDRNNEQFF.

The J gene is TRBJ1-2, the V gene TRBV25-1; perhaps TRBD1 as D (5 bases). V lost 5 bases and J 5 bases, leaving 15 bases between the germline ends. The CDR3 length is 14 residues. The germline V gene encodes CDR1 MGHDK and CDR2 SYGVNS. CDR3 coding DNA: TGTGCCAGCAGTTCGGACACCCCCGGGTATGGCTACACCTTC. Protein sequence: CASSSDTPGYGYTF.

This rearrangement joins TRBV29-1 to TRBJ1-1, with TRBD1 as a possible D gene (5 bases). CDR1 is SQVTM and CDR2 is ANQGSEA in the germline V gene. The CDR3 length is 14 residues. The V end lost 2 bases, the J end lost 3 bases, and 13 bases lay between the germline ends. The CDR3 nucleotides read TGCAGCGTTGAACCCGGGAGGGGAGACACTGAAGCTTTCTTT. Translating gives CSVEPGRGDTEAFF.

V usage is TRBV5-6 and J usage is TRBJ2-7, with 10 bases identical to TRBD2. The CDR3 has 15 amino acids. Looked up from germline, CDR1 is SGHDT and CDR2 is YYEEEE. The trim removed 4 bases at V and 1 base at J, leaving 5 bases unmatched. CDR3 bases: TGTGCCAGCAGCCGAGTACTAGCGGGGTCCTACGAGCAGTACTTC. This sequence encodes CASSRVLAGSYEQYF.

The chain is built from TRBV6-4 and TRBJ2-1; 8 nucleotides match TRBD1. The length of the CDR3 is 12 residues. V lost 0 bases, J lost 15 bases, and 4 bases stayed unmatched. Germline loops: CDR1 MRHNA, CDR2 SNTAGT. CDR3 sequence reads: CASSDSIRGLFF. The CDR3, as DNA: TGTGCCAGCAGTGACTCGATCAGGGGGCTGTTCTTC.

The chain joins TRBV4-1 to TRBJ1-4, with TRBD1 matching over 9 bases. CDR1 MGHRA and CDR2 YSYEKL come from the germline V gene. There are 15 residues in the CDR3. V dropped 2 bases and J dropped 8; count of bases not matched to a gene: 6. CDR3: CASSQQQGAGEKLFF. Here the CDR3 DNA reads TGCGCCAGCAGCCAACAACAGGGGGCGGGGGAAAAACTGTTTTTT.

The CDR3 here is CSIRLAGLGSGTGELFF. As DNA, the CDR3 is TGCAGCATTCGACTAGCGGGGTTAGGGAGTGGCACCGGGGAGCTGTTTTTT. V usage is TRBV29-1 and J usage is TRBJ2-2, with 11 bases fitting TRBD2. The CDR3 totals 17 residues. The V and J ends lost 8 bases and 4 bases, in that order; junction bases with no gene match: 15. Germline V gives CDR1 SQVTM, CDR2 ANQGSEA.

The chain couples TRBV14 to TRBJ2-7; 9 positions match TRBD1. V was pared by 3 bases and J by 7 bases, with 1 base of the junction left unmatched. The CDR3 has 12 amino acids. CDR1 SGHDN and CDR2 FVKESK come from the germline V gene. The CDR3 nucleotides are TGTGCCAGCAGCCACGGGACAGGGGAGCAGTACTTC. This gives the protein CASSHGTGEQYF.

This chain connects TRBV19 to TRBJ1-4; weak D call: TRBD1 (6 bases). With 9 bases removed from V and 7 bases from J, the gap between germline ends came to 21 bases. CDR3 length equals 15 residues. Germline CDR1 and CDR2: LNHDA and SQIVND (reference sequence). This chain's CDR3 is CASTRTSTGSEKLFF. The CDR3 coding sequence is TGTGCCAGCACCCGCACGAGCACAGGGAGTGAAAAACTGTTTTTT.

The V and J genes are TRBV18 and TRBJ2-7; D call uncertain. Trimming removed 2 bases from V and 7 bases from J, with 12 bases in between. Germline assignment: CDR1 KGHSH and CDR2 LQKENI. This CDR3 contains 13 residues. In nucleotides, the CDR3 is TGTGCCAGCTCACCAGTATCCGGGTGGGAGCAGTACTTC. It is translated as CASSPVSGWEQYF.

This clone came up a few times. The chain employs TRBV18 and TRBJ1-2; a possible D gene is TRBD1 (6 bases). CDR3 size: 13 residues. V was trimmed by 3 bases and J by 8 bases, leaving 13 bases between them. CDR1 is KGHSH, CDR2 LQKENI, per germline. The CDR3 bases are TGTGCCAGCTCACCTACAGGGTGGGAAGGCTACACCTTC. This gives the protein CASSPTGWEGYTF.

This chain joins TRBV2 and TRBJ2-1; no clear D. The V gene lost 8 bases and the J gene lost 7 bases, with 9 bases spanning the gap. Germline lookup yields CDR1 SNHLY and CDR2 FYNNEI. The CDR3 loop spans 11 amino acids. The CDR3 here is CASPSRNEQFF. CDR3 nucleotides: TGTGCCAGCCCAAGCCGGAATGAGCAGTTCTTC.

The CDR3 reads CAWRPLGQGFGANVLTF. CDR3 in DNA: TGTGCCTGGAGGCCTCTTGGACAGGGTTTCGGGGCCAACGTCCTGACTTTC. The V and J genes are TRBV30 and TRBJ2-6; 8 bases map to TRBD1. The CDR3 extends over 17 amino acids. The germline gives CDR1 GTSNPN, CDR2 SVGIG (reference sequence). Unmatched junction bases numbered 11, after V lost 3 bases and J lost 4 bases.

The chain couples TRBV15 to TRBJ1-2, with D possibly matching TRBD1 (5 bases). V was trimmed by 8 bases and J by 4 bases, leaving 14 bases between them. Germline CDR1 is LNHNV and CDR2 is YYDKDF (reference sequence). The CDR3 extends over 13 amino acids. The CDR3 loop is CATGPGVGYGYTF. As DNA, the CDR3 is TGTGCCACCGGGCCGGGGGTGGGCTATGGCTACACCTTC. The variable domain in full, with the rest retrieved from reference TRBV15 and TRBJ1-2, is DAMVIQNPRYQVTQFGKPVTLSCSQTLNHNVMYWYQQKSSQAPKLLFHYYDKDFNNEADTPDNFQSRRPNTSFCFLDIRSPGLGDTAMYLCATGPGVGYGYTFGSGTRLTVV.

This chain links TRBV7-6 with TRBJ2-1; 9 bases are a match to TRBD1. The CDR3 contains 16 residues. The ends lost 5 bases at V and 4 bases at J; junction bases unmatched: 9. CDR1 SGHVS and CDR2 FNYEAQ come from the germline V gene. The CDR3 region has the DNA TGTGCCAGCAGCCCGGGCCGGGACAGGGCATACAATGAGCAGTTCTTC. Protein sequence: CASSPGRDRAYNEQFF.

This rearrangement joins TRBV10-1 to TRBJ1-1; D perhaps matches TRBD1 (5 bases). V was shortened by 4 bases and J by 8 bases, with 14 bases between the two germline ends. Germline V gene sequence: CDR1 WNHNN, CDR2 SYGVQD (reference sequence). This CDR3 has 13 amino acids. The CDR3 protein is CASSGAGTSEAFF. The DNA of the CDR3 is TGCGCCAGCAGTGGTGCCGGGACTTCAGAAGCTTTCTTT.

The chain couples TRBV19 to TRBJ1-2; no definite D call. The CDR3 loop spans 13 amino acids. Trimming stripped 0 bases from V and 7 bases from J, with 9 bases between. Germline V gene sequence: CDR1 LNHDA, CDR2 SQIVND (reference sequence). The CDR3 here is CASSIDGFGGYTF. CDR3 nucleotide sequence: TGTGCCAGTAGTATAGACGGGTTTGGTGGCTACACCTTC.

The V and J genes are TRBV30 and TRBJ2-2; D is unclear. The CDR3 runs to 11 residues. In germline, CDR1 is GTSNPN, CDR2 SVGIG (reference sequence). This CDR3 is CMAQSLWELFF. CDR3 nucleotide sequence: TGTATGGCCCAGTCTTTGTGGGAGCTGTTTTTT.

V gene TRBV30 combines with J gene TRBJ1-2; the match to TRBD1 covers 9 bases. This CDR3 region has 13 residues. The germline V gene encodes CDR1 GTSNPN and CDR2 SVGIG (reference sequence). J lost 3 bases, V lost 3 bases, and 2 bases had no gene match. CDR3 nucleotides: TGTGCCTGGAGGGACAGGGGCGACTATGGCTACACCTTC. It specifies CAWRDRGDYGYTF.

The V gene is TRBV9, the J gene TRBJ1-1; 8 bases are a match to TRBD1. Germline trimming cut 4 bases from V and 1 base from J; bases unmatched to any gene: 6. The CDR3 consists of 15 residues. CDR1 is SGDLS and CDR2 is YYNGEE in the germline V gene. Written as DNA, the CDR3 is TGTGCCAGCAGCTCCTGGCAGGGGGCGAACACTGAAGCTTTCTTT. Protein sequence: CASSSWQGANTEAFF. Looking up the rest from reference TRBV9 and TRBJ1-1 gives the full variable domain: DSGVTQTPKHLITATGQRVTLRCSPRSGDLSVYWYQQSLDQGLQFLIQYYNGEERAKGNILERFSAQQFPDLHSELNLSSLELGDSALYFCASSSWQGANTEAFFGQGTRLTVV.

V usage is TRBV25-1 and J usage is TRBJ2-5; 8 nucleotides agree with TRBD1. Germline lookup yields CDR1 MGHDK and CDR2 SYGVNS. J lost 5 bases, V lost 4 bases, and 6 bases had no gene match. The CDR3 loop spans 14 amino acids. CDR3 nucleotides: TGTGCCAGCAGTGGGTTCAGGGGGCCGGAGACCCAGTACTTC. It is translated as CASSGFRGPETQYF. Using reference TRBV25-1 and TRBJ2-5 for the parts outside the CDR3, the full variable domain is EADIYQTPRYLVIGTGKKITLECSQTMGHDKMYWYQQDPGMELHLIHYSYGVNSTEKGDLSSESTVSRIRTEHFPLTLESARPSHTSQYLCASSGFRGPETQYFGPGTRLLVL.

CDR3 coding DNA: TGCGCCAGCACCCACCTCGGGGGGACGTCCAATGAGCAGTTCTTC. As protein: CASTHLGGTSNEQFF. The chain has TRBV4-3 and TRBJ2-1; TRBD2 matches 7 bases. CDR3 length equals 15 residues. Germline V gene lookup returns CDR1 LGHNA and CDR2 YSLEER. V was clipped by 7 bases and J by 6 bases; unmatched bases: 12.

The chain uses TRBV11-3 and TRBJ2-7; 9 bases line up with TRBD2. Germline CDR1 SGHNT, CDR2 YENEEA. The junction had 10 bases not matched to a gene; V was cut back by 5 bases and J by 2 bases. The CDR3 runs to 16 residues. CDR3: CASSPPSASGTYEQYF. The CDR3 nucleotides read TGTGCCAGCAGCCCGCCCTCGGCTAGCGGGACCTACGAGCAGTACTTC.

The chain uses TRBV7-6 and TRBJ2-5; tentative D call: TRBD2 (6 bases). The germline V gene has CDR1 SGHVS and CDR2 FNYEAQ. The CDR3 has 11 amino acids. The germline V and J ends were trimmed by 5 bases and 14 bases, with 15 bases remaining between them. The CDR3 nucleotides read TGTGCCAGCAGCGGAGGGACTGGCGGATACTTC. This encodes CASSGGTGGYF.